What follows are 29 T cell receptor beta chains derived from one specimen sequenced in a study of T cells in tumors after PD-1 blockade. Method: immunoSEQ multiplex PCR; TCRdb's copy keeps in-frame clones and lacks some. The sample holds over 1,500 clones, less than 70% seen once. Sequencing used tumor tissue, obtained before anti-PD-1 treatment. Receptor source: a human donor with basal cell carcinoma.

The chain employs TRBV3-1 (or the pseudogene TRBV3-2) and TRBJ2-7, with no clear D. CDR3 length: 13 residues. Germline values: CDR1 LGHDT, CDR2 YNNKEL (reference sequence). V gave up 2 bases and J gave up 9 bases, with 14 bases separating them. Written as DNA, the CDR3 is TGTGCCAGCAGCCAATTCGGCCAGCTTCGGCAGTACTTC. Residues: CASSQFGQLRQYF.

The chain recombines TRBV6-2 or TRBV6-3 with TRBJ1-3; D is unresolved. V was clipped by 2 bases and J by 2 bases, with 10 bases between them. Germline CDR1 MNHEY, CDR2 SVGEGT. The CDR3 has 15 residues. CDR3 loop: CASSYIGSAGNTIYF. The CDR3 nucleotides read TGTGCCAGCAGTTACATCGGTTCCGCTGGAAACACCATATATTTT.

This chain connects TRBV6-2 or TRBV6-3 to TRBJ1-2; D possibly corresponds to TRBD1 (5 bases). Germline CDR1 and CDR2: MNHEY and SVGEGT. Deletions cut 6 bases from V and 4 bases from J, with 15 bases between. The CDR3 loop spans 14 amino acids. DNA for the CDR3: TGTGCCAGCAGCCCAGGGACGGTCTTCTATGGCTACACCTTC. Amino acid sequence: CASSPGTVFYGYTF.

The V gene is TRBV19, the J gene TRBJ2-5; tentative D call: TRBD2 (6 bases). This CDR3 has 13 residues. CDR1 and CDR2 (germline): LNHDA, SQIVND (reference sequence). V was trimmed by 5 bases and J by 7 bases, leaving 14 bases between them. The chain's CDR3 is CASSPGVSGTQYF. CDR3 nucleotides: TGTGCCAGTAGTCCGGGGGTCTCGGGGACCCAGTACTTC.

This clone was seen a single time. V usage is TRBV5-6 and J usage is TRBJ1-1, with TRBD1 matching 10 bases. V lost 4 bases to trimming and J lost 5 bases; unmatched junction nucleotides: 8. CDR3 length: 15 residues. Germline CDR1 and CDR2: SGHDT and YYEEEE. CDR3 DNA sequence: TGTGCCAGCAGCCTCCGGGACAGGGGTTGGACTGAAGCTTTCTTT. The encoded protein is CASSLRDRGWTEAFF.

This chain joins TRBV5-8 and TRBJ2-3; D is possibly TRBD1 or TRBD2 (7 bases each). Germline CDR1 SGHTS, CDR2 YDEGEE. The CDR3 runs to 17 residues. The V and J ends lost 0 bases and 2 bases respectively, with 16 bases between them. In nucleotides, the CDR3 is TGTGCCAGCAGCTTGGCGGGGGGACAGATCTACACAGATACGCAGTATTTT. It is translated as CASSLAGGQIYTDTQYF.

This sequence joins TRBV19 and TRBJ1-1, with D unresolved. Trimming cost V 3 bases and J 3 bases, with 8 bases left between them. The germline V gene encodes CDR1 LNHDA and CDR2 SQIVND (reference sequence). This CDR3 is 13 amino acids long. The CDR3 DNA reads TGTGCCAGTAGTATCCAATCTCACACTGAAGCTTTCTTT. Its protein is CASSIQSHTEAFF.

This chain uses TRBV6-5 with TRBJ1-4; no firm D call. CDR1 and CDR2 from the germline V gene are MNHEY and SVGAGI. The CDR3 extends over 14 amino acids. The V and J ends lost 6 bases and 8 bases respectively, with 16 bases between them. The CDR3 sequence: CASSDFREREKLFF. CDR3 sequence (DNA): TGTGCCAGCAGCGATTTCCGGGAGAGAGAAAAACTGTTTTTT.

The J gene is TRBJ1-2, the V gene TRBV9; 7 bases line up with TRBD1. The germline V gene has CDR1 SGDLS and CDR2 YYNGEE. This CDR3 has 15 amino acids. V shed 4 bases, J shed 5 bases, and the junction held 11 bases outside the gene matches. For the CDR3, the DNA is TGTGCCAGCAGCACATCCCCCGGGACAGCGTATGGCTACACCTTC. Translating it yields CASSTSPGTAYGYTF.

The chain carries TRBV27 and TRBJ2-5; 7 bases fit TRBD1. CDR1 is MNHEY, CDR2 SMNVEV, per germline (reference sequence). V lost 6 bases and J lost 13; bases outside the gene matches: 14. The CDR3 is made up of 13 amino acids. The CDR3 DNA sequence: TGTGCCAGCAGGCTTGACAGGGCCCAACGCCCGTACTTC. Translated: CASRLDRAQRPYF.

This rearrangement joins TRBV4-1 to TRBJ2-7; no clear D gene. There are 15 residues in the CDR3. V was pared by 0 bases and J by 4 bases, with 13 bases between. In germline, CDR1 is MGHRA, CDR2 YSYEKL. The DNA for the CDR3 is TGCGCCAGCAGCCAAGATTGGGCAGCCATATACGAGCAGTACTTC. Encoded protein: CASSQDWAAIYEQYF.

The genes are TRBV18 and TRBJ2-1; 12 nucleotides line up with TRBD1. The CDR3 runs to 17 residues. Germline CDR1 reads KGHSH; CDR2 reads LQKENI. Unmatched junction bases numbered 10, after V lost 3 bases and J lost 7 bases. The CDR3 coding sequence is TGTGCCAGCTCACCCCTCGGGACAGGGGGCTCGAGAAATGAGCAGTTCTTC. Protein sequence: CASSPLGTGGSRNEQFF. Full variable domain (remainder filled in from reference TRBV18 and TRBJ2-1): NAGVMQNPRHLVRRRGQEARLRCSPMKGHSHVYWYRQLPEEGLKFMVYLQKENIIDESGMPKERFSAEFPKEGPSILRIQQVVRGDSAAYFCASSPLGTGGSRNEQFFGPGTRLTVL.

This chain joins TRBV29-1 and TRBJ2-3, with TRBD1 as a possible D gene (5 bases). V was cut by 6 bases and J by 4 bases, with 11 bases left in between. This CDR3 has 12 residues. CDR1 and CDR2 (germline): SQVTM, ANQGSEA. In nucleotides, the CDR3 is TGCAGCGTCCAGGGTGAGGCAGATACGCAGTATTTT. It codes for CSVQGEADTQYF.

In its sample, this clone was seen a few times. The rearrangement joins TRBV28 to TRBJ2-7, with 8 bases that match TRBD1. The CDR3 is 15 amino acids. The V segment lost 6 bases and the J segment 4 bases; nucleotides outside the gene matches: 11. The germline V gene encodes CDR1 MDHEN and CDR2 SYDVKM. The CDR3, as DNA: TGTGCCAGCAGGATGGACAGGGCATCCCAGTACGAGCAGTACTTC. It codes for CASRMDRASQYEQYF.

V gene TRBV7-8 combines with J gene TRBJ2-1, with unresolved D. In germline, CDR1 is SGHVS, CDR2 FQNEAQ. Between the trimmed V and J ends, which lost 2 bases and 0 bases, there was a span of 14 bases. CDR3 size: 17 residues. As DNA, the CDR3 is TGTGCCAGCAGCTTACTCCATGGCGGAAGCTCCTACAATGAGCAGTTCTTC. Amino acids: CASSLLHGGSSYNEQFF.

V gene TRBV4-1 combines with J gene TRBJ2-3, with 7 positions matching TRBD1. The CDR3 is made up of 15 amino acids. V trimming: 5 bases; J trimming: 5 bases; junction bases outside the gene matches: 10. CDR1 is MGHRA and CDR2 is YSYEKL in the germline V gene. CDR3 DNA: TGCGCCAGCAGCAACCAACAGGGGATCGGAGATACGCAGTATTTT. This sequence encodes CASSNQQGIGDTQYF.

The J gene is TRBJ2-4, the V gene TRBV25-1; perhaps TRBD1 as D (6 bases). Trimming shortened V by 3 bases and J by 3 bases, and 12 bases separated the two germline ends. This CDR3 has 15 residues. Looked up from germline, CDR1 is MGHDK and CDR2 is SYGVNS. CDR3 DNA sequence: TGTGCCAGCAGTGAGGGGGCTTTAGGCAAAAACATTCAGTACTTC. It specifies CASSEGALGKNIQYF.

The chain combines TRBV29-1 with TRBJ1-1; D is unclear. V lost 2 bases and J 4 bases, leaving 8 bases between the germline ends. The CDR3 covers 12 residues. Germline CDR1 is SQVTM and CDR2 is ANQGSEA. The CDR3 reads CSVESLGTEAFF. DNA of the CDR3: TGCAGCGTTGAATCCCTGGGCACTGAAGCTTTCTTT.

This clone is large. CDR3 DNA: TGTGCCAGCAGCCCCCAGCAGAACACCGGGGAGCTGTTTTTT. Translation: CASSPQQNTGELFF. The chain employs TRBV5-6 and TRBJ2-2, with no clear D. V was cut by 4 bases and J by 1 base, with 8 bases left in between. The CDR3 has 14 amino acids. The germline CDR1 and CDR2 sequences are SGHDT and YYEEEE.

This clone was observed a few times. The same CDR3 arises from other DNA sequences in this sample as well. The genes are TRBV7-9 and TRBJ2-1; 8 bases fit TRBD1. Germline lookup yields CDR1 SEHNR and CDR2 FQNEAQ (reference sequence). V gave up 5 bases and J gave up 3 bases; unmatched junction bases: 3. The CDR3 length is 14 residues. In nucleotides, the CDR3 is TGTGCCAGCAGCCCGGACAGGGTCTACAATGAGCAGTTCTTC. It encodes CASSPDRVYNEQFF.

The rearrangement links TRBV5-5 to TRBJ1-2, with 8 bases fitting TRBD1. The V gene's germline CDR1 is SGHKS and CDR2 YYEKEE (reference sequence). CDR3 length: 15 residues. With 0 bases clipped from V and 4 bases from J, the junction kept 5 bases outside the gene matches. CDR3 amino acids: CASSLADRGTYGYTF. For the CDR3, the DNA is TGTGCCAGCAGCTTGGCCGACAGGGGAACCTATGGCTACACCTTC.

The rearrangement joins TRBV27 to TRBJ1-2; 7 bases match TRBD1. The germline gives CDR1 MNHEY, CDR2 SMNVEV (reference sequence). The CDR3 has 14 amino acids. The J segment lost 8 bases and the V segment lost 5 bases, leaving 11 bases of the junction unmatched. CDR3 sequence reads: CASSAGGSLSGYTF. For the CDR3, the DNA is TGTGCCAGCAGTGCAGGGGGAAGTTTATCAGGCTACACCTTC.

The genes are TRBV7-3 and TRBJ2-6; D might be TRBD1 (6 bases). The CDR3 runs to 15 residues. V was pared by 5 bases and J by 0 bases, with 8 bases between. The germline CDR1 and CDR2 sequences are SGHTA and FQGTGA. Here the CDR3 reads CASSLDSSGANVLTF. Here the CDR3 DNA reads TGTGCCAGCAGCCTGGACAGCTCTGGGGCCAACGTCCTGACTTTC.

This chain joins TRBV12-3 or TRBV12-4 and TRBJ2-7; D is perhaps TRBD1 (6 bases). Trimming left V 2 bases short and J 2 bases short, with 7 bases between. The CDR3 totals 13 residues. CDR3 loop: CASSLQGTYEQYF. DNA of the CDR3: TGTGCCAGCAGTTTACAGGGGACCTACGAGCAGTACTTC.

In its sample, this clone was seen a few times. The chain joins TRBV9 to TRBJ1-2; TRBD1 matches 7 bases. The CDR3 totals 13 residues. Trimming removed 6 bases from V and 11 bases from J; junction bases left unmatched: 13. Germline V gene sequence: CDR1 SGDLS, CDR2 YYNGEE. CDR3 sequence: CASNRGNNLRYTF. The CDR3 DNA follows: TGTGCCAGCAACAGGGGTAATAACTTGCGGTACACCTTC.

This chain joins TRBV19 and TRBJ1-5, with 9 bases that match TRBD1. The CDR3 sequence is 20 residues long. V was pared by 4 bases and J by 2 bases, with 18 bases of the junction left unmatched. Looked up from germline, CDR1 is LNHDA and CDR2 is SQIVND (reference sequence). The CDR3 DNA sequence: TGTGCCAGTAGTACTTTCACTGGGACAGGGAGCCTTAGTGGCAATCAGCCCCAGCATTTT. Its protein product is CASSTFTGTGSLSGNQPQHF.

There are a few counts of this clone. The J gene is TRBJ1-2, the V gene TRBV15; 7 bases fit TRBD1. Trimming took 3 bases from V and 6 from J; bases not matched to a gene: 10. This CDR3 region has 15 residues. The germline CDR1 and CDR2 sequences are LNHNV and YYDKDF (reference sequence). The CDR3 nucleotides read TGTGCCACCAGCAGCGGTACAGGGGTTTGGAATGGCTACACCTTC. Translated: CATSSGTGVWNGYTF.

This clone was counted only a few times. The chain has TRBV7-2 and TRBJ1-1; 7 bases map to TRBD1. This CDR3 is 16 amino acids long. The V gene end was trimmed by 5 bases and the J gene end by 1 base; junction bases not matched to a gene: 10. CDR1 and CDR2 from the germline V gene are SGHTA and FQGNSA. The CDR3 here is CASSPYRGWANTEAFF. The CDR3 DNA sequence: TGTGCCAGCAGCCCCTACAGGGGATGGGCGAACACTGAAGCTTTCTTT.

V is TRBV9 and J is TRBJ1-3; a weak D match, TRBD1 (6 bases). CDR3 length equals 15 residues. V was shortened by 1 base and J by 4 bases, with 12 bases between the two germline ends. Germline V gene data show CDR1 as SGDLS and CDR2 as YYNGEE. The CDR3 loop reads CASSVRPGTGNTIYF. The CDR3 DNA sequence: TGTGCCAGCAGCGTAAGGCCAGGGACAGGAAACACCATATATTTT.